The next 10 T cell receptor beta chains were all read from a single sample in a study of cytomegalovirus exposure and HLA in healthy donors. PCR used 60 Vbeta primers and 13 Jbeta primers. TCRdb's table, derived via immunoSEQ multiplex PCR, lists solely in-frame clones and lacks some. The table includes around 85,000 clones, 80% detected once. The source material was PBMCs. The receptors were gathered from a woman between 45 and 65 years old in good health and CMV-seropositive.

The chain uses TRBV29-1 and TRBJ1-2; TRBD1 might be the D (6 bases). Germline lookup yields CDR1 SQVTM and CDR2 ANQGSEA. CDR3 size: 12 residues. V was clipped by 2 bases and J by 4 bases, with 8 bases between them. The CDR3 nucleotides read TGCAGCGTTGAAAGGACAGTCTATGGCTACACCTTC. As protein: CSVERTVYGYTF.

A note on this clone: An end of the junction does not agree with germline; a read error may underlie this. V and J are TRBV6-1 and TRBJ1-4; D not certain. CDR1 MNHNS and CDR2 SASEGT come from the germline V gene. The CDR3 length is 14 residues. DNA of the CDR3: TGTGCCCCCCTATTTGAGGGAGTTAATGAAGAACTGTTTTTT. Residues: CAPLFEGVNEELFF.

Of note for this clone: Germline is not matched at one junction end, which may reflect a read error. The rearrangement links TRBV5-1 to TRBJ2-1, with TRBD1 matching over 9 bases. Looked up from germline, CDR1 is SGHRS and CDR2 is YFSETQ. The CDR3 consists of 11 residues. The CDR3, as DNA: TGCGCCAGCAGCTTGGGGGACAGGGAAGTCTTC. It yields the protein CASSLGDREVF.

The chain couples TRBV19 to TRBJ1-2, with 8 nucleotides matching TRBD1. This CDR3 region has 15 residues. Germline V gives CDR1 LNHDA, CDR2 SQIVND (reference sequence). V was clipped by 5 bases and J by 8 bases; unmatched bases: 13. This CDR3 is CASSLANGQGKGYTF. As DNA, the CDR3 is TGTGCCAGTAGTTTAGCCAACGGACAGGGAAAAGGCTACACCTTC.

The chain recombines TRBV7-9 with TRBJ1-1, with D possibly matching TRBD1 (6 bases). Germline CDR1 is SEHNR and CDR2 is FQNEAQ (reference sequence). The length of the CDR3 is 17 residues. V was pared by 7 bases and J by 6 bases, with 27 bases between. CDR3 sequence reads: CASTPRRALDRSPEAFF. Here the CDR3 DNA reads TGTGCCAGCACCCCTCGTAGGGCGCTAGACAGGTCCCCTGAAGCTTTCTTT.

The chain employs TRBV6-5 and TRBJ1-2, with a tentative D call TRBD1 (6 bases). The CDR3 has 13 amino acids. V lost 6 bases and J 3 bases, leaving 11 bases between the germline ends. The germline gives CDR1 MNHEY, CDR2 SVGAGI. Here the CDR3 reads CASSRTAHYGYTF. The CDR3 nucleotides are TGTGCCAGCAGCAGGACAGCACACTATGGCTACACCTTC.

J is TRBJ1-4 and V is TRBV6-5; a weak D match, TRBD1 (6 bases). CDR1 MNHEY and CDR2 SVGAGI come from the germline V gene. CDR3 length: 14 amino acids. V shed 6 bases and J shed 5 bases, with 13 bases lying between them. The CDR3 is CASSQGKENEKLFF. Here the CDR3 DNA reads TGTGCCAGCAGCCAGGGGAAGGAGAATGAAAAACTGTTTTTT.

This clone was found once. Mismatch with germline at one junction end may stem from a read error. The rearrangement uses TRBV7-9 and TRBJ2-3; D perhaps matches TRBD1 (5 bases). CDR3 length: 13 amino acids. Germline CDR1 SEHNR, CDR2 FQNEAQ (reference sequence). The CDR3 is CASNLGALDTQYF. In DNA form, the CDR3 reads TGTGCCAGCAACTTAGGGGCTCTAGATACGCAGTATTTT.

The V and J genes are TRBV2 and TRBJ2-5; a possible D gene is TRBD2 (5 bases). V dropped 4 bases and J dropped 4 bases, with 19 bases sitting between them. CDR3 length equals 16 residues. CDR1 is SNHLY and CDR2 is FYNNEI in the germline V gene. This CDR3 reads CASSGVLEGWAETQYF. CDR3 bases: TGTGCCAGCAGTGGGGTTTTAGAGGGTTGGGCAGAGACCCAGTACTTC.

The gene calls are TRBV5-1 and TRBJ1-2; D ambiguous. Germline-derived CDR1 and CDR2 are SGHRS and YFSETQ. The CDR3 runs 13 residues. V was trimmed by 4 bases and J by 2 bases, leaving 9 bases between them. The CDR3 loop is CASSPGSNYGYTF. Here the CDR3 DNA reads TGCGCCAGCAGCCCCGGGAGCAACTATGGCTACACCTTC.